The source of this T cell receptor (beta chain) is a study of control samples from healthy donors and cancer patients. V shed 0 bases and J shed 0 bases, with 10 bases lying between them. The germline CDR1 and CDR2 sequences are SGHKS and YYEKEE (reference sequence). CDR3 size: 16 residues. Only in-frame clones appear in the TCRdb table, and some are missing; sequencing was by immunoSEQ multiplex PCR. The sample carries 110,000 to 150,000 clones, 89% recorded once. This clone is termed medium-sized. The chain has TRBV5-5 and TRBJ2-1, with D possibly matching TRBD1 (5 bases). The sequencing input was blood. This receptor was taken from a man aged 25 to 40 in good health. The CDR3 reads CASSLEGPSSYNEQFF. CDR3 bases: TGTGCCAGCAGCTTGGAGGGGCCTAGCTCCTACAATGAGCAGTTCTTC.